This note documents a single T cell receptor (beta chain) sequence. No antigen is known for it. TCRdb processed the reads anew with MiXCR; each CDR3 protein has one entry. In the table there are roughly 920,000 distinct CDR3 sequences, around 32% of which are singletons. The data derive from a study of T cell repertoires in cytomegalovirus infection. Study information: Recently identified HLA-C-restricted CMV epitopes and well-studied HLA-B-restricted CMV epitopes were used by the study. A matching HLA type, together with CMV infection, was signaled by public TCR beta signatures. Whole-study results and caveats: Accumulated public TCR beta family frequency recognized individuals carrying CMV together with the relevant HLA. In two of eight donors, the top clonotype was HLA-C-restricted CMV-specific.

This CDR3 has 14 amino acids. Germline lookup yields CDR1 SNHLY and CDR2 FYNNEI. With V trimmed by 2 bases and J by 7 bases, 3 bases remained unmatched. This clonotype was sampled from a human donor in good health (CMV status not recorded). Some clones in this sample may be carry-over from other donors' samples. V is TRBV2 and J is TRBJ1-5; TRBD1 aligns across 9 bases. This sample comprised cultured CD8+ T cells from PBMCs, obtained from culture after CMV antigen stimulation. CDR3 bases: TGTGCCAGCAGTGAATGGGACAGGGAACAGCCCCAGCATTTT. Its translation: CASSEWDREQPQHF.